The next 13 T cell receptor beta chains were all read from a single sample in a study of cytomegalovirus exposure and HLA in healthy donors. Primers for the PCR totalled 60 Vbeta and 13 Jbeta. Measured with immunoSEQ multiplex PCR; TCRdb has only the in-frame clones, and not every one. This table holds about 170,000 clones. The sample taken for sequencing was PBMCs. The receptors here all came from a woman aged 18-29 years in good health and CMV-seropositive.

The chain links TRBV2 to TRBJ1-1; 12 positions agree with TRBD1. The germline V gene encodes CDR1 SNHLY and CDR2 FYNNEI. The CDR3 length is 17 residues. V was pared by 6 bases and J by 3 bases, with 11 bases of the junction left unmatched. CDR3 in amino acids: CASRLPGQGAVDTEAFF. DNA of the CDR3: TGTGCCAGCAGGCTTCCGGGACAGGGGGCGGTAGACACTGAAGCTTTCTTT. Full variable domain (missing parts from reference TRBV2 and TRBJ1-1): EPEVTQTPSHQVTQMGQEVILRCVPISNHLYFYWYRQILGQKVEFLVSFYNNEISEKSEIFDDQFSVERPDGSNFTLKIRSTKLEDSAMYFCASRLPGQGAVDTEAFFGQGTRLTVV.

V is TRBV5-4 and J is TRBJ2-7; no definite D call. The germline V and J ends were trimmed by 2 bases and 2 bases, with 8 bases remaining between them. The CDR3 consists of 13 residues. Germline V CDR1 and CDR2: SGHNT, YYREEE (reference sequence). DNA for the CDR3: TGTGCCAGCAGCTTTAACGGTCCCTACGAGCAGTACTTC. Amino acids: CASSFNGPYEQYF.

This chain joins TRBV30 and TRBJ1-5, with 7 bases aligning to TRBD1. Per the germline V gene, CDR1 is GTSNPN and CDR2 is SVGIG (reference sequence). CDR3 length: 15 amino acids. The junction had 10 bases not matched to a gene; V was cut back by 4 bases and J by 4 bases. The CDR3, as DNA: TGTGCCTGGAATCCCCGGGACAGAAGGAATCAGCCCCAGCATTTT. Protein sequence: CAWNPRDRRNQPQHF.

The chain uses TRBV19 and TRBJ2-7, with 8 bases identical to TRBD2. The CDR3 has 13 amino acids. Trimming at V came to 6 bases and at J to 4 bases, leaving 5 bases not matched to a gene. Looked up from germline, CDR1 is LNHDA and CDR2 is SQIVND (reference sequence). The CDR3 nucleotides read TGTGCCAGTAGCCCCGGGACTAGTTACGAGCAGTACTTC. Protein: CASSPGTSYEQYF.

This rearrangement joins TRBV7-9 to TRBJ2-2, with TRBD2 matching 11 bases. After removal of 5 bases from V and 4 bases from J, the junction contained 6 bases not matched to a gene. This CDR3 is 16 amino acids long. CDR1 and CDR2 from the germline V gene are SEHNR and FQNEAQ (reference sequence). The CDR3 loop reads CASSANLAGGTGELFF. In nucleotides, the CDR3 is TGTGCCAGCAGCGCGAACCTAGCGGGAGGCACCGGGGAGCTGTTTTTT.

The chain's CDR3 is CASSLEGGQFF. The CDR3, as DNA: TGTGCCAGCAGCTTAGAGGGGGGGCAGTTCTTC. This chain joins TRBV11-2 and TRBJ2-1; D is perhaps TRBD2 (6 bases). CDR1 and CDR2 from the germline V gene are SGHAT and FQNNGV. The length of the CDR3 is 11 residues. The V gene lost 0 bases and the J gene lost 12 bases, with 6 bases spanning the gap.

The V gene is TRBV30, the J gene TRBJ1-6, with D hard to call. Looked up from germline, CDR1 is GTSNPN and CDR2 is SVGIG (reference sequence). This CDR3 contains 15 residues. V was clipped by 1 base and J by 3 bases, with 10 bases between them. In DNA, the CDR3 is TGTGCCTGGAGTGCCCCCGGTCACTATAATTCACCCCTCCACTTT. This translates into CAWSAPGHYNSPLHF.

The CDR3, as DNA: TGTGCCAGCAGTTTCGGTGGAAACACCATATATTTT. This encodes CASSFGGNTIYF. This chain joins TRBV14 and TRBJ1-3; no clear D. From germline, CDR1 is SGHDN and CDR2 FVKESK. V shed 6 bases and J shed 3 bases, with 6 bases lying between them. This CDR3 has 12 amino acids.

V usage is TRBV6-4 and J usage is TRBJ2-1; 12 bases agree with TRBD1. The CDR3 contains 16 residues. J was trimmed by 7 bases and V by 1 base; bases with no gene match: 5. CDR1 is MRHNA, CDR2 SNTAGT, per germline. The chain's CDR3 is CASSDLPGQGANEQFF. The CDR3 DNA is TGTGCCAGCAGTGACTTGCCGGGACAGGGGGCGAATGAGCAGTTCTTC.

V is TRBV10-3 and J is TRBJ2-7; possible D gene TRBD2, 6 bases. This CDR3 spans 13 amino acids. V dropped 4 bases and J dropped 6 bases, with 13 bases sitting between them. CDR1 and CDR2 from the germline V gene are ENHRY and SYGVKD. The CDR3 DNA sequence: TGTGCCATCAGTGGGCAGGGACTGGGCGAGCAGTACTTC. Its translation is CAISGQGLGEQYF.

The chain links TRBV10-2 to TRBJ2-5, with 9 bases lining up with TRBD1. The end of the DNA fits TRBJ2-7 better, so the J call may be wrong. In germline, CDR1 is WSHSY, CDR2 SAAADI. The CDR3 contains 14 residues. Written as DNA, the CDR3 is TGCGCCACTTCCGGGACAGGGATTTTCCACGAGCAGTACTTC. This gives the protein CATSGTGIFHEQYF.

V and J are TRBV4-1 and TRBJ1-5; D is ambiguous. The CDR3 sequence is 15 residues long. Germline V CDR1 and CDR2: MGHRA, YSYEKL. Between the trimmed V and J ends, which lost 0 bases and 11 bases, there was a span of 17 bases. For the CDR3, the DNA is TGCGCCAGCAGCCAAGAAGGCGCCATCGGGTTGACCCAGCATTTT. Its translation: CASSQEGAIGLTQHF.

CDR3 in amino acids: CASSLAESSNQPQHF. CDR3 coding DNA: TGTGCCAGCAGCTTAGCTGAGTCCTCCAATCAGCCCCAGCATTTT. V usage is TRBV7-9 and J usage is TRBJ1-5; D ambiguous. The ends were cut back, 0 bases at V and 3 bases at J, with 9 bases in the middle. Germline loops: CDR1 SEHNR, CDR2 FQNEAQ (reference sequence). The CDR3 runs to 15 residues.